The entry that follows covers one TCR beta chain sequence. CDR1 is SGHAT, CDR2 FQNNGV, per germline. V was cut by 5 bases and J by 3 bases, with 20 bases left in between. CDR3 length: 16 amino acids. The authors' processing: Using reference gene primer amplification, nucleated cell counts were estimated. Using immunoSEQ multiplex PCR, the repertoire was profiled, and TCRdb retains in-frame clones only, with some absent. The V and J calls and clone size were taken over from that table, and D and trimming were inferred from the DNA. The table lists about 210,000 clones, 70% to 90% of them singletons. The data were obtained in a study of blood T cell repertoires in COVID-19.

V and J are TRBV11-2 and TRBJ2-7, with D perhaps matching TRBD1 (6 bases). Material for sequencing was peripheral blood. This TCR derives from a man in his forties with acute or convalescent COVID-19. CDR3 in DNA: TGTGCCAGCAGCCACGAGTCGGGAAGGGGGAGCTACGAGCAGTACTTC. Protein product: CASSHESGRGSYEQYF.